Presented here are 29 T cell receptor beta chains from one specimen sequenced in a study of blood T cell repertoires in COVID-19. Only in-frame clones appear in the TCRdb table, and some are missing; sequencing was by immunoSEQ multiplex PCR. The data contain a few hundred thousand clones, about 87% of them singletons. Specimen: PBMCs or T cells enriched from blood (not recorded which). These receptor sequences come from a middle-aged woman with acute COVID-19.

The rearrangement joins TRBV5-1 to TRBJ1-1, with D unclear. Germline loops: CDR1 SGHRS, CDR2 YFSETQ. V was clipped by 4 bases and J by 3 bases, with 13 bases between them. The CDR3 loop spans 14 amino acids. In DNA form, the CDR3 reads TGCGCCAGCAGCCTAAGCGGTTCGGACACTGAAGCTTTCTTT. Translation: CASSLSGSDTEAFF. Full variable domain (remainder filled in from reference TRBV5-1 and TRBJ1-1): KAGVTQTPRYLIKTRGQQVTLSCSPISGHRSVSWYQQTPGQGLQFLFEYFSETQRNKGNFPGRFSGRQFSNSRSEMNVSTLELGDSALYLCASSLSGSDTEAFFGQGTRLTVV.

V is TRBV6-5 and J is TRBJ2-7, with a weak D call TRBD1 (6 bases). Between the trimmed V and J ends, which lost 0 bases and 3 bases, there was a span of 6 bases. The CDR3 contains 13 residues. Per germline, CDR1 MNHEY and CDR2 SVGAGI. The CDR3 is CASSYSDSYEQYF. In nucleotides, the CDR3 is TGTGCCAGCAGTTACTCGGACAGCTACGAGCAGTACTTC.

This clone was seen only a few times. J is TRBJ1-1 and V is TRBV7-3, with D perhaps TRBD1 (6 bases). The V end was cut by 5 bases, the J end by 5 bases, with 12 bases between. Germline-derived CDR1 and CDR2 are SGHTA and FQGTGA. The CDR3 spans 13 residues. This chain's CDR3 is CASSAQQGTEAFF. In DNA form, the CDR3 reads TGTGCCAGCAGCGCCCAACAGGGAACTGAAGCTTTCTTT.

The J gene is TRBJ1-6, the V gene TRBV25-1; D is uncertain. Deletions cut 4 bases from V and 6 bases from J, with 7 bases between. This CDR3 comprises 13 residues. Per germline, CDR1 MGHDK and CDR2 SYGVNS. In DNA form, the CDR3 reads TGTGCCAGCAGTGTGGGCAGTAATTCACCCCTCCACTTT. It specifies CASSVGSNSPLHF.

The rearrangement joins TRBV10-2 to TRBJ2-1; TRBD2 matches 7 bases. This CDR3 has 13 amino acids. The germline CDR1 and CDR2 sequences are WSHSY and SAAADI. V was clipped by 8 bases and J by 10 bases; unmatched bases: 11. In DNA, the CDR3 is TGCGCCAGCCGGGGCGGGAGCGAGGGGGAGCAGTTCTTC. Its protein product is CASRGGSEGEQFF.

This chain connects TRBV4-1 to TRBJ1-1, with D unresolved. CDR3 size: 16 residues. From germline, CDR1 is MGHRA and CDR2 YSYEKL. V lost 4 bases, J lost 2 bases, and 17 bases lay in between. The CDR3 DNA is TGCGCCAGCAGCCTAGAAGGGCCGGGGTCAAACACTGAAGCTTTCTTT. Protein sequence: CASSLEGPGSNTEAFF.

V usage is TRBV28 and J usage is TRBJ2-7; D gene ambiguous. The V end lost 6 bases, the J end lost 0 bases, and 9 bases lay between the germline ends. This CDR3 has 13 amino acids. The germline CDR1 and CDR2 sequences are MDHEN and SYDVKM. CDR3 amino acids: CASSQIASYEQYV. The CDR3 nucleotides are TGTGCCAGCAGCCAGATCGCCTCCTACGAGCAGTACGTC.

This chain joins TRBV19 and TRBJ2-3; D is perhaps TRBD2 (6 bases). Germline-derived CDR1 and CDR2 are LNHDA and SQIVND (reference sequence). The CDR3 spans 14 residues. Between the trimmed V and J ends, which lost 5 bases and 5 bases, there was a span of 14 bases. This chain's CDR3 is CASSPAGSRDTQYF. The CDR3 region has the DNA TGTGCCAGTAGTCCCGCGGGGTCGCGAGATACGCAGTATTTT. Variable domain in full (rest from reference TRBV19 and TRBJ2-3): DGGITQSPKYLFRKEGQNVTLSCEQNLNHDAMYWYRQDPGQGLRLIYYSQIVNDFQKGDIAEGYSVSREKKESFPLTVTSAQKNPTAFYLCASSPAGSRDTQYFGPGTRLTVL.

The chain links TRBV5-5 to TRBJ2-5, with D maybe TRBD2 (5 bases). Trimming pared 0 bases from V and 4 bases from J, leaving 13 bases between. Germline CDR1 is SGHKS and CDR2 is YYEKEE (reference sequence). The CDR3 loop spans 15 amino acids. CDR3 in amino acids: CASSLGSGGLETQYF. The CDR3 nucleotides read TGTGCCAGCAGCTTGGGCAGCGGTGGGTTAGAGACCCAGTACTTC. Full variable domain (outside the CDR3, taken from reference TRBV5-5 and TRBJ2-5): DAGVTQSPTHLIKTRGQQVTLRCSPISGHKSVSWYQQVLGQGPQFIFQYYEKEERGRGNFPDRFSARQFPNYSSELNVNALLLGDSALYLCASSLGSGGLETQYFGPGTRLLVL.

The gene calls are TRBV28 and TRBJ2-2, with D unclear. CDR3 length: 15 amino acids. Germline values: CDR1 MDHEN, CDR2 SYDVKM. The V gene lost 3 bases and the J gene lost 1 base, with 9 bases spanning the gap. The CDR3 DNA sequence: TGTGCCAGCAGTTTTACATTTGGGAACACCGGGGAGCTGTTTTTT. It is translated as CASSFTFGNTGELFF.

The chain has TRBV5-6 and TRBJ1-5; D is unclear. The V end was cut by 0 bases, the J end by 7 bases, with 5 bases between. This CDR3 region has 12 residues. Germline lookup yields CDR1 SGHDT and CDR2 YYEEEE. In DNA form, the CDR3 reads TGTGCCAGCAGCTTGGGGGCCCAGCCCCAGCATTTT. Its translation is CASSLGAQPQHF. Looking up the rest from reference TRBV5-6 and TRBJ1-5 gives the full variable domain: DAGVTQSPTHLIKTRGQQVTLRCSPKSGHDTVSWYQQALGQGPQFIFQYYEEEERQRGNFPDRFSGHQFPNYSSELNVNALLLGDSALYLCASSLGAQPQHFGDGTRLSIL.

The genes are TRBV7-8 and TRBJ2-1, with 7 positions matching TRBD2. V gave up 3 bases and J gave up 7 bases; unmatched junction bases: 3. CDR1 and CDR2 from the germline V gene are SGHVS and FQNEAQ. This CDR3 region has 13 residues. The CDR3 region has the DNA TGTGCCAGCAGCTTCACTAGCGATAATGAGCAGTTCTTC. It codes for CASSFTSDNEQFF.

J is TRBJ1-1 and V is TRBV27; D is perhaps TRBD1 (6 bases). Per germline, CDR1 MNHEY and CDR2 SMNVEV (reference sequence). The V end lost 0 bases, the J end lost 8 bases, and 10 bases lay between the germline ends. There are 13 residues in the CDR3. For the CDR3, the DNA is TGTGCCAGCAGTTTATCGGGAACAGGGGAAGCTTTCTTT. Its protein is CASSLSGTGEAFF.

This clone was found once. In DNA, the CDR3 is TGTGCCACCAGTGAAAGTCAGGGGGCGCGGCTGTTTTTT. This sequence encodes CATSESQGARLFF. The chain carries TRBV24-1 and TRBJ1-4; 8 bases agree with TRBD1. Germline lookup yields CDR1 KGHDR and CDR2 SFDVKD. The CDR3 totals 13 residues. The V gene end was trimmed by 4 bases and the J gene end by 14 bases; junction bases not matched to a gene: 8.

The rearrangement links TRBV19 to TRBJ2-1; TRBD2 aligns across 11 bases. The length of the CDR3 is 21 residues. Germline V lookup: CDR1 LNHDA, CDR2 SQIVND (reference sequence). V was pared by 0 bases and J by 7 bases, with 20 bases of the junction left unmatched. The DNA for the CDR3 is TGTGCCAGTAGTATAGAAGAATGGGGTAGGGCGACTAGCGGGATTTCGAATGAGCAGTTCTTC. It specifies CASSIEEWGRATSGISNEQFF.

CDR3 nucleotide sequence: TGTGCCAGCATTCAGCCCGGGTTGGTCATACCGGCTTTCTTT. It yields the protein CASIQPGLVIPAFF. The chain has TRBV6-5 and TRBJ1-1; D gene unclear. V was clipped by 7 bases and J by 11 bases, with 23 bases between them. The length of the CDR3 is 14 residues. From germline, CDR1 is MNHEY and CDR2 SVGAGI.

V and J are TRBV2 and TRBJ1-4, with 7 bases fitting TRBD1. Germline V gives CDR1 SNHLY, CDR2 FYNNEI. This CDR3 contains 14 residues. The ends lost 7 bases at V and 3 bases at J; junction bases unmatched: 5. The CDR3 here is CASNTGAANEKLFF. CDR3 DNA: TGTGCCAGCAATACAGGGGCGGCTAATGAAAAACTGTTTTTT.

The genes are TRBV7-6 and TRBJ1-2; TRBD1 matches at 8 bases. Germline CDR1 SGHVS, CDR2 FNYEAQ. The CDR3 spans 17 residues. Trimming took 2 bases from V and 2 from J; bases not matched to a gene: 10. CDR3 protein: CASSLSGGAGYNYGYTF. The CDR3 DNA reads TGTGCCAGCAGCTTATCAGGGGGCGCAGGGTACAACTATGGCTACACCTTC.

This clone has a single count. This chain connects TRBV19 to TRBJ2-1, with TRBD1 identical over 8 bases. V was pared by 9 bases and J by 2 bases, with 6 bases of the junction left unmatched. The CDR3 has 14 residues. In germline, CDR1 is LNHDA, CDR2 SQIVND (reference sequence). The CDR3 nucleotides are TGTGCCAGCGACCAGGGGGCGGCCTACAATGAGCAGTTCTTC. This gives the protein CASDQGAAYNEQFF.

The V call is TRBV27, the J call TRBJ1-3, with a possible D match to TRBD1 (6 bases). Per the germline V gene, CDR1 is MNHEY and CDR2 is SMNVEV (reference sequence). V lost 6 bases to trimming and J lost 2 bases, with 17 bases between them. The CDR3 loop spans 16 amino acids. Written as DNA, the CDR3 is TGTGCCAGCAGAAGGGGGAGCTCGGGGACTGGAAACACCATATATTTT. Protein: CASRRGSSGTGNTIYF.

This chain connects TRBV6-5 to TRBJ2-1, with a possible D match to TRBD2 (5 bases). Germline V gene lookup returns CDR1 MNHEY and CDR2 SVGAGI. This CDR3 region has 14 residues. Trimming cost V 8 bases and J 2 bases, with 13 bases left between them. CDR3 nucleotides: TGTGCCAGCGGCTGGACTTTTCCCTACAATGAGCAGTTCTTC. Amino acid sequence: CASGWTFPYNEQFF.

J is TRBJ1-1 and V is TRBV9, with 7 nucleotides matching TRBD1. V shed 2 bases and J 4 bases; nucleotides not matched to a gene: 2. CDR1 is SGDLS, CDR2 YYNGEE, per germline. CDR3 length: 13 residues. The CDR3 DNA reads TGTGCCAGCAGCGTTAACAGGGGCACTGAAGCTTTCTTT. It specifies CASSVNRGTEAFF.

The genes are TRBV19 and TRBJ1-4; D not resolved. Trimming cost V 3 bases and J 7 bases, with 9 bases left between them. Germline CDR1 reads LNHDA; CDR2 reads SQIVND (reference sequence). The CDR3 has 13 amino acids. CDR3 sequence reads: CASSIEGFEKLFF. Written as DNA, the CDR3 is TGTGCCAGTAGTATCGAGGGTTTTGAAAAACTGTTTTTT.

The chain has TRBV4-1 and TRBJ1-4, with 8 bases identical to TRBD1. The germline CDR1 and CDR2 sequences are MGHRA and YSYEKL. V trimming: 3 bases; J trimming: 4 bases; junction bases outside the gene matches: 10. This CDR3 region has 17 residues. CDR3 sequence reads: CASSHPTKGQVNEKLFF. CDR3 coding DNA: TGCGCCAGCAGCCATCCAACTAAGGGACAGGTTAATGAAAAACTGTTTTTT.

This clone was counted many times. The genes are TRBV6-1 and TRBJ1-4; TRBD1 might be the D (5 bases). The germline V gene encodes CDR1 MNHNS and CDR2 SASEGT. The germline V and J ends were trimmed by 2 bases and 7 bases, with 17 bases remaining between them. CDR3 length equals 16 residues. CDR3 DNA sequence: TGTGCCAGCAGTGAATTCAGTCGGGGGATCGGTGAAAAACTGTTTTTT. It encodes CASSEFSRGIGEKLFF.

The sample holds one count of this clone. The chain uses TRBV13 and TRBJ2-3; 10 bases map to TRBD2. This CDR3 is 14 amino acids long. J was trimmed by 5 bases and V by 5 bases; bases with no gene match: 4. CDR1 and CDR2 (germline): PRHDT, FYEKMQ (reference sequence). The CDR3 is CASSISGRGDTQYF. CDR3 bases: TGTGCCAGCAGCATAAGCGGGAGGGGAGATACGCAGTATTTT.

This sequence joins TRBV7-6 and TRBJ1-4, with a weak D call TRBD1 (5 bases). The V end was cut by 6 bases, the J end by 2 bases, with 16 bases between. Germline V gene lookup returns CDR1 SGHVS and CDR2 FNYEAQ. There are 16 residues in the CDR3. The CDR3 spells CASSPGARSTNEKLFF. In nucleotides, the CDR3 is TGTGCCAGCAGTCCTGGGGCGCGTTCTACTAATGAAAAACTGTTTTTT.

CDR3 sequence: CASSPTTENTEAFF. CDR3 DNA: TGCGCCAGCAGCCCGACGACAGAGAACACTGAAGCTTTCTTT. The genes are TRBV5-1 and TRBJ1-1; D is possibly TRBD1 (5 bases). V lost 4 bases and J 1 base, leaving 11 bases between the germline ends. The germline gives CDR1 SGHRS, CDR2 YFSETQ. The CDR3 extends over 14 amino acids.

The CDR3 coding sequence is TGTGCCAGCAGCTTGGGGGGGACTAGCGGGACACAAGAGACCCAGTACTTC. It is translated as CASSLGGTSGTQETQYF. V and J are TRBV5-8 and TRBJ2-5, with 13 positions matching TRBD2. This CDR3 has 17 amino acids. CDR1 and CDR2 from the germline V gene are SGHTS and YDEGEE. Trimming removed 0 bases from V and 2 bases from J; junction bases left unmatched: 4.